This T cell receptor (beta chain) was recovered during a study of identical twins. As regards this clonotype: Its cognate antigen is unknown.

Template switching added a universal primer site, and cDNA bore unique molecular identifiers. TCRdb ran MiXCR on the 5' RACE reads and lists one entry per CDR3 protein. Counted here are nearly 900,000 distinct CDR3 sequences, roughly an eighth occurring once; the ten biggest clones make up around 1.6%. This CDR3 is built from 16 residues. The junction had 12 bases not matched to a gene; V was cut back by 4 bases and J by 8 bases. CDR1 is SGHRS and CDR2 is YFSETQ in the germline V gene. Overall study findings and caveats: Fewer insertions were carried by abundant cord blood beta clonotypes, but none was seen in memory repertoires.

These data also featured in a second study, about yellow fever vaccine responses in identical twins.

Sequencing was performed on PBMCs. This chain connects TRBV5-1 to TRBJ1-4, with 9 bases aligning to TRBD1. This receptor was obtained from a woman aged 18-30 years in good health. The CDR3 region is CASSPRTGTGLEKLFF. DNA of the CDR3: TGCGCCAGCAGCCCCCGGACCGGGACAGGGCTCGAAAAACTGTTTTTT.